This TCR beta chain originates from a study of shared clonotypes between healthy human individuals. Study-wide findings and caveats: Few donors limited the genetic and exposure-history diversity represented.

In germline, CDR1 is SNHLY, CDR2 FYNNEI. CDR3 size: 13 residues. The V and J ends lost 5 bases and 1 base respectively, with 8 bases between them. This clone has a single count. Its antigen remains unidentified. It was across several immunoSEQ plates that each subset's genomic DNA was evenly split. Each unsorted PBMC replicate got 300 ng genomic DNA, some 31,000 genomes. Clones were sequenced by immunoSEQ multiplex PCR, and TCRdb holds only the in-frame ones, with some missing. The repertoire has about 460,000 clones, roughly three quarters of them found once; the top ten carry approximately 12%. Sequencing was done on a sample of PBMCs. This TCR was recovered from a woman aged 40 to 55 in good health. Some clones in this sample may be carry-over from other donors' samples. The chain recombines TRBV2 with TRBJ1-2; D ambiguous. The CDR3 DNA is TGTGCCAGCAGTCCGGACCTTAACTATGGCTACACCTTC. Translating gives CASSPDLNYGYTF.